Listed below are T cell receptor beta chains from one sample, sequenced in a study of a mutant IDH1 vaccine in newly diagnosed glioma. The protocol was immunoSEQ multiplex PCR, while the TCRdb copy is restricted to in-frame clones and leaves out a portion. The repertoire has tens of thousands of clones, roughly four fifths of them found once; the top ten carry 9% to 15%. Their antigens remain unidentified. Sequencing was performed on PBMCs, taken from a glioma patient whose treatment included an IDH1 peptide vaccine. The receptors shown here come from a middle-aged man with glioma. The CDR3 runs from the conserved cysteine through the conserved F or W. The order of the fields is J gene, V gene, D gene, clone size, CDR3 DNA, CDR3 protein. D genes are given only for firm matches. Not all rows give a size; the values are once, few, many and, for expanded clones, a class.

J gene: TRBJ2-1; V gene: TRBV2; D gene: TRBD2; clone size: NA; CDR3 DNA: TGTGCCAGCACCGAAGGGGGTGGCGGGAGGGCCCGCAATGAGCAGTTCTTC; CDR3 protein: CASTEGGGGRARNEQFF
J gene: TRBJ1-1; V gene: TRBV7-9; D gene: NA; clone size: NA; CDR3 DNA: TGTGCCAGCAGCGAGGCGTTTGCGCGGGGTGAAGCTTTCTTT; CDR3 protein: CASSEAFARGEAFF
J gene: TRBJ2-5; V gene: TRBV14; D gene: NA; clone size: NA; CDR3 DNA: TGTGCCAGCAGCCAAGAGGGCGGGATCCAAGAGACCCAGTACTTC; CDR3 protein: CASSQEGGIQETQYF
J gene: TRBJ1-2; V gene: TRBV30; D gene: TRBD1; clone size: few; CDR3 DNA: TGTGCCTGTCCATCACAGGGGTTAAACTATGGCTACACCTTC; CDR3 protein: CACPSQGLNYGYTF
J gene: TRBJ2-3; V gene: TRBV5-8; D gene: NA; clone size: NA; CDR3 DNA: TGTGCCAGCAGCGAACGGGACACCACAGATACGCAGTATTTT; CDR3 protein: CASSERDTTDTQYF
J gene: TRBJ2-1; V gene: TRBV7-6; D gene: NA; clone size: NA; CDR3 DNA: TGTGCCAGCAGCCCCGGACTGACCTCCTACAATGAGCAGTTCTTC; CDR3 protein: CASSPGLTSYNEQFF
J gene: TRBJ1-6; V gene: TRBV6-5; D gene: NA; clone size: NA; CDR3 DNA: TGTGCCAGCCAAGGGAGCACTCGGGGGAATTCACCCCTCCACTTT; CDR3 protein: CASQGSTRGNSPLHF
J gene: TRBJ2-2; V gene: TRBV19; D gene: NA; clone size: NA; CDR3 DNA: TGTGCCAGTAGTTGGGCAGGTGGCGGGGAGCTGTTTTTT; CDR3 protein: CASSWAGGGELFF
J gene: TRBJ1-1; V gene: TRBV5-1; D gene: NA; clone size: few; CDR3 DNA: TGCGCCAGCAGCCCGACAGGGAACACTGAAGCTTTCTTT; CDR3 protein: CASSPTGNTEAFF
J gene: TRBJ1-1; V gene: TRBV6-6; D gene: NA; clone size: NA; CDR3 DNA: TGTGCCAGCAGTTATGGGGGCCACACTGAAGCTTTCTTT; CDR3 protein: CASSYGGHTEAFF
J gene: TRBJ1-1; V gene: TRBV19; D gene: NA; clone size: few; CDR3 DNA: TGTGCCAGAGGTCGGGGGCCTGAAGCTTTCTTT; CDR3 protein: CARGRGPEAFF
J gene: TRBJ1-4; V gene: TRBV4-1; D gene: TRBD1; clone size: few; CDR3 DNA: TGCGCCAGCAGCCAAGGGACAGGGCCGGTGAATGAAAAACTGTTTTTT; CDR3 protein: CASSQGTGPVNEKLFF
J gene: TRBJ1-2; V gene: TRBV25-1; D gene: TRBD1; clone size: NA; CDR3 DNA: TGTGCCAGCAGTGGTACAGGGGGCAGCTATGGCTACACCTTC; CDR3 protein: CASSGTGGSYGYTF
J gene: TRBJ1-2; V gene: TRBV19; D gene: TRBD1; clone size: NA; CDR3 DNA: TGTGCCAGTATAGGACAGGGACGTGGCTACACCTTC; CDR3 protein: CASIGQGRGYTF
J gene: TRBJ1-3; V gene: TRBV28; D gene: NA; clone size: NA; CDR3 DNA: TGTGCCAGCAGGGGGTCAGCGGAGACCGGAAACACCATATATTTT; CDR3 protein: CASRGSAETGNTIYF
J gene: TRBJ2-3; V gene: TRBV30; D gene: NA; clone size: NA; CDR3 DNA: TGTGCCTGGATCACAGGGACATCAGATACGCAGTATTTT; CDR3 protein: CAWITGTSDTQYF
J gene: TRBJ2-5; V gene: TRBV7-2; D gene: NA; clone size: NA; CDR3 DNA: TGTGCCAGCAGATTGGGGTCGGGGAAGACCCAGTACTTC; CDR3 protein: CASRLGSGKTQYF
J gene: TRBJ2-2; V gene: TRBV29-1; D gene: NA; clone size: once; CDR3 DNA: TGCAGCGTTTCGTTGACAGGAGACACCGGGGAGCTGTTTTTT; CDR3 protein: CSVSLTGDTGELFF
J gene: TRBJ2-5; V gene: TRBV5-1; D gene: NA; clone size: NA; CDR3 DNA: TGCGCCAGCAACACGGGGGCGGGAACGGTGACCCAGTACTTC; CDR3 protein: CASNTGAGTVTQYF
J gene: TRBJ2-7; V gene: TRBV14; D gene: TRBD1; clone size: NA; CDR3 DNA: TGTGCCAGCAGCCAACCCGAGAGGGGGCTCGAGCAGTACTTC; CDR3 protein: CASSQPERGLEQYF
J gene: TRBJ2-7; V gene: TRBV29-1; D gene: TRBD1; clone size: NA; CDR3 DNA: TGCAGCGTTCAAAAACTGGGCAGGGGGCTTAAACCCACCTACGAGCAGTACTTC; CDR3 protein: CSVQKLGRGLKPTYEQYF
J gene: TRBJ2-2; V gene: TRBV5-1; D gene: NA; clone size: NA; CDR3 DNA: TGCGCCAGCAGCTTGGGATCGACAGGTAGAGGGGGTCCCACCGGGGAGCTGTTTTTT; CDR3 protein: CASSLGSTGRGGPTGELFF
J gene: TRBJ1-2; V gene: TRBV7-8; D gene: TRBD1; clone size: NA; CDR3 DNA: TGTGCCAGCAGCCCCCCCAGGGACAGGGGGATTGGCTACACCTTC; CDR3 protein: CASSPPRDRGIGYTF
J gene: TRBJ1-3; V gene: TRBV9; D gene: NA; clone size: NA; CDR3 DNA: TGTGCCAGCAGCGTAGAGGCGGGGGGAGGGAATGATGGAAACACCATATATTTT; CDR3 protein: CASSVEAGGGNDGNTIYF
J gene: TRBJ2-3; V gene: TRBV11-2; D gene: NA; clone size: NA; CDR3 DNA: TGTGCCAGCAGCCAGGACCGAGGTACGCAGTATTTT; CDR3 protein: CASSQDRGTQYF
J gene: TRBJ2-2; V gene: TRBV7-9; D gene: NA; clone size: NA; CDR3 DNA: TGTGCCAGCAGCTTAATAGGGGATGGCACCGGGGAGCTGTTTTTT; CDR3 protein: CASSLIGDGTGELFF
J gene: TRBJ1-2; V gene: TRBV5-6; D gene: TRBD1; clone size: NA; CDR3 DNA: TGTGCCAGCAGCTTGCAACGGGACAGGGCTTCTGGCTACACCTTC; CDR3 protein: CASSLQRDRASGYTF
J gene: TRBJ2-5; V gene: TRBV11-2; D gene: TRBD2; clone size: NA; CDR3 DNA: TGTGCCAGCAGCTTAAACGTGGCGGGGGGAGAGACCCAGTACTTC; CDR3 protein: CASSLNVAGGETQYF
J gene: TRBJ2-2; V gene: TRBV27; D gene: TRBD1; clone size: NA; CDR3 DNA: TGTGCCAGCAGGAGGGGACAGGGTGGCACCGGGGAGCTGTTTTTT; CDR3 protein: CASRRGQGGTGELFF
J gene: TRBJ1-1; V gene: TRBV13; D gene: NA; clone size: NA; CDR3 DNA: TGTGCCAGCAGCCTACGGACGGTATACACTGAAGCTTTCTTT; CDR3 protein: CASSLRTVYTEAFF
J gene: TRBJ1-1; V gene: TRBV6-1; D gene: TRBD1; clone size: once; CDR3 DNA: TGTGCCAGCTTAGGGACAGGGATGACTGAAGCTTTCTTT; CDR3 protein: CASLGTGMTEAFF
J gene: TRBJ2-1; V gene: TRBV7-8; D gene: NA; clone size: NA; CDR3 DNA: TGTGCCAGCAGCAGCCCCAAAGGGGCTGAGCAGTTCTTC; CDR3 protein: CASSSPKGAEQFF
J gene: TRBJ2-2; V gene: TRBV6-5; D gene: NA; clone size: NA; CDR3 DNA: TGTGCCAGCAGTTACAGGTGGGAGACGAACACCGGGGAGCTGTTTTTT; CDR3 protein: CASSYRWETNTGELFF
J gene: TRBJ1-2; V gene: TRBV4-2; D gene: TRBD1; clone size: NA; CDR3 DNA: TGTGCCAGCAGCCAGGGATGGGACAGCTATGGCTACACCTTC; CDR3 protein: CASSQGWDSYGYTF
J gene: TRBJ2-7; V gene: TRBV29-1; D gene: TRBD2; clone size: NA; CDR3 DNA: TGCAGCGTACTTGGGACCGGGACCCCGGGGGAGGGTTCCTACGAGCAGTACTTC; CDR3 protein: CSVLGTGTPGEGSYEQYF
J gene: TRBJ1-1; V gene: TRBV28; D gene: TRBD1; clone size: NA; CDR3 DNA: TGTGCCAGCAGCCCAGGGGGCCAGGCTTTCTTT; CDR3 protein: CASSPGGQAFF
J gene: TRBJ2-1; V gene: TRBV27; D gene: TRBD2; clone size: NA; CDR3 DNA: TGTGCCAGCAGAGCCGCGGGAGGATCCTACAATGAGCAGTTCTTC; CDR3 protein: CASRAAGGSYNEQFF
J gene: TRBJ1-2; V gene: TRBV18; D gene: NA; clone size: NA; CDR3 DNA: TGTGCCAGCTCACCGCTAGCCGCAGGGACGAACACCTATGGCTACACCTTC; CDR3 protein: CASSPLAAGTNTYGYTF
J gene: TRBJ1-5; V gene: TRBV6-6; D gene: NA; clone size: once; CDR3 DNA: TGTGCCAGCAGTTACGATAGGGAGGGCAATCAGCCCCAGCATTTT; CDR3 protein: CASSYDREGNQPQHF
J gene: TRBJ2-2; V gene: TRBV7-2; D gene: TRBD2; clone size: NA; CDR3 DNA: TGTGCCAGCAGCCCCGGGACTAGCGGGACGAACACCGGGGAGCTGTTTTTT; CDR3 protein: CASSPGTSGTNTGELFF
J gene: TRBJ1-2; V gene: TRBV27; D gene: TRBD1; clone size: NA; CDR3 DNA: TGTGCCACGGCGCAGGACAGGGGAACCTATGGCTACACCTTC; CDR3 protein: CATAQDRGTYGYTF
J gene: TRBJ2-7; V gene: TRBV5-6; D gene: TRBD1; clone size: once; CDR3 DNA: TGTGCCAGCAGTTACGGACAGGTGTACGAGCAGTACTTC; CDR3 protein: CASSYGQVYEQYF
J gene: TRBJ1-2; V gene: TRBV19; D gene: NA; clone size: NA; CDR3 DNA: TGTGCCAGTAGTATTAGCGATAACTATGGCTACACCTTC; CDR3 protein: CASSISDNYGYTF
J gene: TRBJ2-7; V gene: TRBV9; D gene: NA; clone size: NA; CDR3 DNA: TGTGCCAGTCAGGACAGCCAGTCCTACGAGCAGTACTTC; CDR3 protein: CASQDSQSYEQYF
J gene: TRBJ1-1; V gene: TRBV5-6; D gene: NA; clone size: few; CDR3 DNA: TGTGCCAGCAGCTTGACCGCCACTGAAGCTTTCTTT; CDR3 protein: CASSLTATEAFF
J gene: TRBJ2-1; V gene: TRBV7-2; D gene: NA; clone size: NA; CDR3 DNA: TGTGCCAGCAGCTTTGGGAGAGCGTTGAACAATGAGCAGTTCTTC; CDR3 protein: CASSFGRALNNEQFF
J gene: TRBJ2-1; V gene: TRBV4-3; D gene: TRBD2; clone size: NA; CDR3 DNA: TGCGCCAGCAGCCAAGACGCTCAGGGACTAGCGGGAGACGGAAATGAGCAGTTCTTC; CDR3 protein: CASSQDAQGLAGDGNEQFF
J gene: TRBJ2-7; V gene: TRBV4-1; D gene: NA; clone size: once; CDR3 DNA: TGCGCCAGCAGCCAAGCCAGGACAATGGGGGAGCAGTACTTC; CDR3 protein: CASSQARTMGEQYF
J gene: TRBJ2-2; V gene: TRBV2; D gene: NA; clone size: NA; CDR3 DNA: TGTGCCAGCAGCGGTAACAGAAACACCGGGGAGCTGTTTTTT; CDR3 protein: CASSGNRNTGELFF
J gene: TRBJ2-5; V gene: TRBV5-1; D gene: TRBD2; clone size: NA; CDR3 DNA: TGCGCCAGCAGTACCGGGGAGGGCTTGGAGACCCAGTACTTC; CDR3 protein: CASSTGEGLETQYF
J gene: TRBJ1-1; V gene: TRBV19; D gene: TRBD1; clone size: NA; CDR3 DNA: TGTGCCACCCGGACAGGGAACACTGAAGCTTTCTTT; CDR3 protein: CATRTGNTEAFF
J gene: TRBJ2-1; V gene: TRBV5-1; D gene: NA; clone size: NA; CDR3 DNA: TGCGCCAGCAGCTTCCTGAGCTCCTACAATGAGCAGTTCTTC; CDR3 protein: CASSFLSSYNEQFF
J gene: TRBJ2-6; V gene: TRBV2; D gene: NA; clone size: NA; CDR3 DNA: TGTGCCAGCGGACAAACTGGGGCCAACGTCCTGACTTTC; CDR3 protein: CASGQTGANVLTF
J gene: TRBJ1-1; V gene: TRBV7-9; D gene: TRBD1; clone size: NA; CDR3 DNA: TGTGCCAGCAGCTCGATTGCAGGGGGCACTGAAGCTTTCTTT; CDR3 protein: CASSSIAGGTEAFF
J gene: TRBJ2-5; V gene: TRBV7-2; D gene: TRBD2; clone size: NA; CDR3 DNA: TGTGCCAGCAGCAGGGTTCTAGCGGGAGGAGAGACCCAGTACTTC; CDR3 protein: CASSRVLAGGETQYF